What follows are 23 T cell receptor beta chains derived from one specimen sequenced in a study of blood T cell repertoires in COVID-19. Data came from immunoSEQ multiplex PCR; TCRdb stores just in-frame clones and leaves some out. The sample shows fewer than 65,000 clones, approximately 84% of them seen only once. Specimen: peripheral blood. The receptors stem from a human donor in a cohort sampled during active COVID-19.

A single count supports this clone. V is TRBV2 and J is TRBJ1-4, with a tentative D call TRBD1 (5 bases). Germline V gene data show CDR1 as SNHLY and CDR2 as FYNNEI. V was pared by 4 bases and J by 0 bases, with 12 bases between. The CDR3 contains 16 residues. The CDR3 loop is CASSGLGQATNEKLFF. The DNA of the CDR3 is TGTGCCAGCAGTGGCCTGGGGCAGGCAACTAATGAAAAACTGTTTTTT.

The CDR3 region is CASSLEETGYTF. In nucleotides, the CDR3 is TGTGCCAGCTCACTCGAGGAGACGGGCTACACCTTC. This chain uses TRBV18 with TRBJ1-2; D gene uncertain. The CDR3 is made up of 12 amino acids. CDR1 and CDR2 from the germline V gene are KGHSH and LQKENI. The ends were cut back, 4 bases at V and 8 bases at J, with 11 bases in the middle.

This sequence joins TRBV30 and TRBJ2-7; 8 bases are a match to TRBD1. The CDR3 contains 14 residues. The V and J ends lost 8 bases and 0 bases, in that order; junction bases with no gene match: 9. Germline V gene sequence: CDR1 GTSNPN, CDR2 SVGIG (reference sequence). The CDR3: CARGGQGASYEQYF. CDR3 nucleotide sequence: TGTGCCCGAGGTGGGCAGGGGGCCTCCTACGAGCAGTACTTC.

The chain joins TRBV28 to TRBJ1-6; 7 bases line up with TRBD1. Germline V lookup: CDR1 MDHEN, CDR2 SYDVKM. The V segment lost 5 bases and the J segment 5 bases; nucleotides outside the gene matches: 6. This CDR3 spans 15 amino acids. DNA of the CDR3: TGTGCCAGCAGTCAGACAGGGCTTAATAATTCACCCCTCCACTTT. Translation gives CASSQTGLNNSPLHF.

The chain employs TRBV6-5 and TRBJ1-1; D unclear. This CDR3 is 13 amino acids long. Germline V gene sequence: CDR1 MNHEY, CDR2 SVGAGI. The ends were cut back, 7 bases at V and 6 bases at J, with 15 bases in the middle. The CDR3 nucleotides are TGTGCCAGCACTCTTCGAAACGGGGCTGAAGCTTTCTTT. Its translation: CASTLRNGAEAFF.

The chain links TRBV6-1 to TRBJ1-2; 10 nucleotides match TRBD1. CDR1 is MNHNS, CDR2 SASEGT, per germline. This CDR3 is built from 15 residues. After removal of 3 bases from V and 4 bases from J, the junction contained 5 bases not matched to a gene. CDR3 nucleotide sequence: TGTGCCAGCAGTGACCGGGACAGGGGAGTCTATGGCTACACCTTC. Translation gives CASSDRDRGVYGYTF.

In its sample, this clone was seen once. The chain employs TRBV14 and TRBJ2-1, with 7 nucleotides matching TRBD2. Germline CDR1 reads SGHDN; CDR2 reads FVKESK. CDR3 length: 17 amino acids. Trimming cost V 2 bases and J 9 bases; bases outside gene matches: 16. CDR3 loop: CASSQRLGGGLGGEQFF. CDR3 nucleotide sequence: TGTGCCAGCAGCCAACGACTGGGGGGAGGGCTGGGAGGTGAGCAGTTCTTC.

This chain connects TRBV4-1 to TRBJ1-4, with 8 bases that match TRBD1. The V and J ends lost 5 bases and 0 bases, in that order; junction bases with no gene match: 8. The CDR3 covers 17 residues. Germline lookup yields CDR1 MGHRA and CDR2 YSYEKL. In nucleotides, the CDR3 is TGCGCCAGCAGCTTCGGGACAGGTTTTGCAACTAATGAAAAACTGTTTTTT. Protein: CASSFGTGFATNEKLFF.

The CDR3 DNA reads TGTGCCAGCAGCTTCGGGGGAACCTACGAGCAGTACTTC. This gives the protein CASSFGGTYEQYF. The rearrangement uses TRBV5-6 and TRBJ2-7, with TRBD2 as a possible D gene (6 bases). The germline V gene encodes CDR1 SGHDT and CDR2 YYEEEE. V shed 2 bases and J shed 2 bases, with 8 bases lying between them. CDR3 length equals 13 residues.

The rearrangement links TRBV5-1 to TRBJ2-6, with TRBD2 as a possible D gene (6 bases). Deletions cut 1 base from V and 4 bases from J, with 12 bases between. The CDR3 sequence is 16 residues long. Germline CDR1 SGHRS, CDR2 YFSETQ. The CDR3 coding sequence is TGCGCCAGCAGCTTGATGGGCGGGACGGGGGCCAACGTCCTGACTTTC. It encodes CASSLMGGTGANVLTF.

This clone showed up just a few times. The gene calls are TRBV9 and TRBJ2-4; unclear D gene. The V end lost 0 bases, the J end lost 3 bases, and 10 bases lay between the germline ends. The CDR3 is 15 residues long. CDR1 and CDR2 from the germline V gene are SGDLS and YYNGEE. The CDR3, as DNA: TGTGCCAGCAGCGTAGGCGGTAATCTCAAAAACATTCAGTACTTC. It specifies CASSVGGNLKNIQYF.

The J gene is TRBJ1-6, the V gene TRBV30; D remains ambiguous. V shed 3 bases and J shed 6 bases, with 12 bases lying between them. This CDR3 region has 14 residues. The germline V gene has CDR1 GTSNPN and CDR2 SVGIG (reference sequence). Written as DNA, the CDR3 is TGTGCCTGGAGCGGACTTTACGGTAATTCACCCCTCCACTTT. It codes for CAWSGLYGNSPLHF.

The chain is built from TRBV6-5 and TRBJ2-2; no firm D call. Trimming took 6 bases from V and 5 from J, leaving 10 bases between them. CDR1 and CDR2 (germline): MNHEY, SVGAGI. The length of the CDR3 is 13 residues. CDR3 DNA sequence: TGTGCCAGCAGAATAGAACGGACCGGGGAGCTGTTTTTT. This translates into CASRIERTGELFF.

The chain is built from TRBV5-5 and TRBJ1-5; D might be TRBD1 (5 bases). This CDR3 has 14 amino acids. Germline-derived CDR1 and CDR2 are SGHKS and YYEKEE (reference sequence). V was cut by 1 base and J by 5 bases, with 10 bases left in between. For the CDR3, the DNA is TGTGCCAGCAGCTTGCAGGGCGGGGATCAGCCCCAGCATTTT. Protein sequence: CASSLQGGDQPQHF.

This clone was counted once. This chain uses TRBV12-3 or TRBV12-4 with TRBJ1-2; D might be TRBD1 (5 bases). The CDR3 is made up of 13 amino acids. Trimming took 2 bases from V and 3 from J, leaving 7 bases between them. The CDR3 is CASSLRGDYGYTF. The CDR3, as DNA: TGTGCCAGCAGTTTACGGGGGGACTATGGCTACACCTTC.

The J gene is TRBJ1-1, the V gene TRBV4-2; 7 bases align to TRBD1. Germline assignment: CDR1 LGHNA and CDR2 YNFKEQ. The CDR3 totals 13 residues. V shed 4 bases, J shed 10 bases, and the junction held 9 bases outside the gene matches. The CDR3, as DNA: TGTGCCAGCAGCCCCCGACAGGGCCCGCGAGCTTTCTTT. As protein: CASSPRQGPRAFF.

The rearrangement joins TRBV7-8 to TRBJ2-1, with 7 bases lining up with TRBD1. V shed 4 bases, J shed 10 bases, and the junction held 7 bases outside the gene matches. Germline V gene sequence: CDR1 SGHVS, CDR2 FQNEAQ. The length of the CDR3 is 13 residues. CDR3 coding DNA: TGTGCCAGCAGCTCCTCACAGGGACAGGAGCAGTTCTTC. Translation: CASSSSQGQEQFF.

The chain employs TRBV5-1 and TRBJ2-3; possibly TRBD2 for D (6 bases). The germline CDR1 and CDR2 sequences are SGHRS and YFSETQ. CDR3 length: 16 residues. V lost 0 bases to trimming and J lost 5 bases, with 16 bases between them. The CDR3 loop reads CASSLGTSSFKDTQYF. The CDR3 nucleotides read TGCGCCAGCAGCTTGGGTACTAGCAGTTTCAAAGATACGCAGTATTTT.

The J gene is TRBJ2-3, the V gene TRBV29-1; tentatively, D is TRBD2 (6 bases). This CDR3 region has 14 residues. V lost 7 bases and J 0 bases, leaving 14 bases between the germline ends. Germline CDR1 and CDR2: SQVTM and ANQGSEA. CDR3 loop: CSGPQRVSTDTQYF. In DNA form, the CDR3 reads TGCAGCGGCCCTCAGCGGGTTAGCACAGATACGCAGTATTTT.

This sequence joins TRBV20-1 and TRBJ1-1, with D possibly TRBD1 on 5 matching bases. Germline V gene sequence: CDR1 DFQATT, CDR2 SNEGSKA (reference sequence). CDR3 length: 13 amino acids. The V end was cut by 3 bases, the J end by 4 bases, with 12 bases between. The CDR3 bases are TGCAGTGCTAGTAGGGGAGGTGGCACTGAAGCTTTCTTT. Translating it yields CSASRGGGTEAFF.

V gene TRBV2 combines with J gene TRBJ1-1; 8 bases align to TRBD1. The J segment lost 1 base and the V segment lost 6 bases, leaving 4 bases of the junction unmatched. The CDR3 has 14 residues. The germline CDR1 and CDR2 sequences are SNHLY and FYNNEI. The CDR3 reads CASRGQGGNTEAFF. The CDR3 DNA is TGTGCCAGCAGAGGACAGGGTGGGAACACTGAAGCTTTCTTT.

This clone has only a few counts. V is TRBV25-1 and J is TRBJ1-1, with TRBD1 as a possible D gene (5 bases). Trimming took off 9 bases at V and 0 bases at J, with 17 bases between the two ends. This CDR3 contains 15 residues. Germline loops: CDR1 MGHDK, CDR2 SYGVNS. CDR3 DNA sequence: TGTGCCAGTCGCTTGGGGGGTATGATGAACACTGAAGCTTTCTTT. As protein: CASRLGGMMNTEAFF.

The rearrangement uses TRBV11-2 and TRBJ2-7; no clear D gene. V was pared by 0 bases and J by 6 bases, with 6 bases between. Germline V CDR1 and CDR2: SGHAT, FQNNGV. The CDR3 is 12 residues long. The DNA for the CDR3 is TGTGCCAGCAGCTTAGATCCGCGCGAGCAGTACTTC. It yields the protein CASSLDPREQYF.